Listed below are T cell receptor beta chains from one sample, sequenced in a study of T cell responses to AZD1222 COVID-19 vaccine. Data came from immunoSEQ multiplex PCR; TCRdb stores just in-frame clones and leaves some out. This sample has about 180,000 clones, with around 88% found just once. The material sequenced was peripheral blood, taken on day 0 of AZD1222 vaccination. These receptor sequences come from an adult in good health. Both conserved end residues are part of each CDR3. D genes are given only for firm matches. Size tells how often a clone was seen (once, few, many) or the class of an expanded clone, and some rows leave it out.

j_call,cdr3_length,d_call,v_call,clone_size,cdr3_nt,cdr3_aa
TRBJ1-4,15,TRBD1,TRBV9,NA,TGTGCCAGCAGAGGGTGGGGACAGGCGGGTGAAAAACTGTTTTTT,CASRGWGQAGEKLFF
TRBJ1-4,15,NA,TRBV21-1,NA,TGTGCCAGCAGCAAATGGTACAGGGAAGCCGAAAAACTGTTTTTT,CASSKWYREAEKLFF
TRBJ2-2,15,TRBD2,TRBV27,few,TGTGCCAGCAGTTTATGGGGACTAGAAGGCGGGGAGCTGTTTTTT,CASSLWGLEGGELFF
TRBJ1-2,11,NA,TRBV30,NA,TGTGCCTGGAGTCCGATACAGGGCGGGACCTTC,CAWSPIQGGTF
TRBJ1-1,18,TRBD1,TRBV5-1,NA,TGCGCCAGCAGCACCGGACAGGGGACGCTACAATTGAACACTGAAGCTTTCTTT,CASSTGQGTLQLNTEAFF
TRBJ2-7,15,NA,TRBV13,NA,TGTGCCAGCAGCTTAGGCCGCGGCGGCTCCTACGAGCAGTACTTC,CASSLGRGGSYEQYF
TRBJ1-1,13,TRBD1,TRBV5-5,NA,TGTGCCAGCAGCGCGGACAGGGACACTGAAGCTTTCTTT,CASSADRDTEAFF
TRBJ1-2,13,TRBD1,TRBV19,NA,TGTGCCAGTAGTGGGACAGCCAAGGAAGGCTACACCTTC,CASSGTAKEGYTF
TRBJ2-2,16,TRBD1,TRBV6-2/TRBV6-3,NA,TGTGCCAGCAGTCAATCCGGGACAGGGAACACCGGGGAGCTGTTTTTT,CASSQSGTGNTGELFF
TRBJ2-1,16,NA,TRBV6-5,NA,TGTGCCAGCAGTTACTCAAACAGAATGCCCTACAATGAGCAGTTCTTC,CASSYSNRMPYNEQFF
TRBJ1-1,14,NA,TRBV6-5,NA,TGTGCCAGCAGTTACGGACAGCCAAGCACTGAAGCTTTCTTT,CASSYGQPSTEAFF
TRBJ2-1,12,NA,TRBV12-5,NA,TGTGCTAGTGGTTTGGTCGACAATGAGCAGTTCTTC,CASGLVDNEQFF
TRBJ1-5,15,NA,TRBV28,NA,TGTGCCAGCTATCGCCCTGCGATAAGCAATCAGCCCCAGCATTTT,CASYRPAISNQPQHF
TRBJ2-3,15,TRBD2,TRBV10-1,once,TGCGCCAGCAGTGAGACGACTAGCGGGGTCAATACGCAGTATTTT,CASSETTSGVNTQYF
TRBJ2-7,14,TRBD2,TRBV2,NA,TGTGCCAGCAGTCTCCCCTTGCGGGAGCGCGAGCAGTACTTC,CASSLPLREREQYF
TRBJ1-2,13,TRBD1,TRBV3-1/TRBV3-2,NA,TGTGCCAGCAGCCCGGGACAGGGGTATGGCTACACCTTC,CASSPGQGYGYTF
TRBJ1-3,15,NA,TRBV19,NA,TGTGCCAGTAGTATAGGGACGGTGACTGGAAACACCATATATTTT,CASSIGTVTGNTIYF
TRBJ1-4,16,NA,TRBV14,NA,TGTGCCAGCAGCCAAGGACCCTCGGAGGCTAATGAAAAACTGTTTTTT,CASSQGPSEANEKLFF
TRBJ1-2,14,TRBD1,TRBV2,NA,TGTGCCAGCAGTGTCAACCGGGACAGCCTGTCCTTCGCCTTC,CASSVNRDSLSFAF
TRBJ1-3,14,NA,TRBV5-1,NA,TGCGCCAGCAGCTTGGCAGGGGTACGGAACACCATATATTTT,CASSLAGVRNTIYF
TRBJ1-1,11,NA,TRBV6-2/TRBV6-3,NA,TGTGCCAGCAGCCAGGGGACTGAAGCTTTCTTT,CASSQGTEAFF
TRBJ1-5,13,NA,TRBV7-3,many,TGTGCCAGCAGCTCGACACCAAATCAGCCCCAGCATTTT,CASSSTPNQPQHF
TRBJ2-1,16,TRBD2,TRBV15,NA,TGTGCCACCAGCAGGTCACCGGGACTAGCGGGTAACGAGCAGTTCTTC,CATSRSPGLAGNEQFF
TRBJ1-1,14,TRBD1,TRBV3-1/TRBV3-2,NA,TGTGCCAGCAGCCAAGAAGACAGGGGCCTTGAAGCTTTCTTT,CASSQEDRGLEAFF
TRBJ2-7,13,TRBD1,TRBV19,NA,TGTGCCAGTAGTATCGGACAGGGGGACGAGCAGTACTTC,CASSIGQGDEQYF
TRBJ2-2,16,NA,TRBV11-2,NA,TGTGCCAGCAGCCCATCGGGTGGCTCGTACACCGGGGAGCTGTTTTTT,CASSPSGGSYTGELFF
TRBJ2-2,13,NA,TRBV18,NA,TGTGCCAGCTCCCGAGGGGAGACCGGGGAGCTGTTTTTT,CASSRGETGELFF
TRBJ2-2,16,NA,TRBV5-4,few,TGTGCCAGCAGTCTGGCGAGGGGGGCGGACACCGGGGAGCTGTTTTTT,CASSLARGADTGELFF
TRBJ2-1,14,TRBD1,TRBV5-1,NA,TGCGCCAGCGGGGAACAGGGGACCTACAATGAGCAGTTCTTC,CASGEQGTYNEQFF
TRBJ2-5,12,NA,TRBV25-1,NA,TGTGCCAGCCAAACAGGGCAAGAGACCCAGTACTTC,CASQTGQETQYF
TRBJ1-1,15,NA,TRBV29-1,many,TGCAGCGTTGGGTATTTAGGGATGGCGAACACTGAAGCTTTCTTT,CSVGYLGMANTEAFF
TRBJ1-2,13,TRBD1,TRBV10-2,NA,TGCGCCAGCAGTGAGGGGACAGGCTATGGCTACACCTTC,CASSEGTGYGYTF
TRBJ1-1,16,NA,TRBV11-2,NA,TGTGCCAGCAGCTTAATTCCAGTAAAATCGGGCCGTGAAGCTTTCTTT,CASSLIPVKSGREAFF
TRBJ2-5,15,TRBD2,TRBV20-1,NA,TGCAGTGCTAGTCCCGGGAGGGCCCCCCAAGAGACCCAGTACTTC,CSASPGRAPQETQYF
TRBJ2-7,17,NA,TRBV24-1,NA,TGTGCCACCAGTGATCCGACTCGGGGCAGGGAGTTCTACGAGCAGTACTTC,CATSDPTRGREFYEQYF
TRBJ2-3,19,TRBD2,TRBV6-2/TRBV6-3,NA,TGTGCCAGCAGTTACCAATCCCCTAGACTAGCGGGAGACACAGATACGCAGTATTTT,CASSYQSPRLAGDTDTQYF
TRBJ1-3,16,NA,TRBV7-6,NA,TGTGCCAGCCAACCCCAGGCGGGGAGTCCGGGAAACACCATATATTTT,CASQPQAGSPGNTIYF
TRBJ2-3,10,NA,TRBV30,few,TGTGCCTGGGCGGCGGATACGCAGTATTTT,CAWAADTQYF
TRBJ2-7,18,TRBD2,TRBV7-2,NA,TGTGCCAGCAGCTTTCCTACCTCTGGACTAGCGGGAGTAAACGAGCAGTACTTC,CASSFPTSGLAGVNEQYF
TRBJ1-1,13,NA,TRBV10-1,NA,TGCGCCAGCAGTGTAGCAGTACAAACTGAAGCTTTCTTT,CASSVAVQTEAFF
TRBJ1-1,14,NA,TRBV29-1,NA,TGCAGCGTTGGGGTCGGACGGGTGAACACTGAAGCTTTCTTT,CSVGVGRVNTEAFF
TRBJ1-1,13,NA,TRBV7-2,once,TGTGCCAGCAGCTTAGTTGCGGACACTGAAGCTTTCTTT,CASSLVADTEAFF
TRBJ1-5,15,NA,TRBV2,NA,TGTGCCAGCAGTGAAGCGCGGGCAGACAATCAGCCCCAGCATTTT,CASSEARADNQPQHF
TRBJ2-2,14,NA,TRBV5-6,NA,TGTGCCAGCAGCCGGGGGAGATTAACCGGGGAGCTGTTTTTT,CASSRGRLTGELFF
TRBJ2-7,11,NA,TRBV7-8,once,TGTGCCAGCAGCTTAAGTCTGGAGCAGTACTTC,CASSLSLEQYF
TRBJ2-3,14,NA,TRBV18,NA,TGTGCCAGCTCACCACGGAGCCTGGCAGATACGCAGTATTTT,CASSPRSLADTQYF
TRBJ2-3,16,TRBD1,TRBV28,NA,TGTGCCAGCAGCGGTCAGGGACAGGGGCGCACAGATACGCAGTATTTT,CASSGQGQGRTDTQYF
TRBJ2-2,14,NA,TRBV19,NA,TGTGCCAGTAGTAACGGACACAGCACCGGGGAGCTGTTTTTT,CASSNGHSTGELFF
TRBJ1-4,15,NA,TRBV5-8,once,TGTGCCAGCAGCTTGGGTGGGGCTGGTAATGAAAAACTGTTTTTT,CASSLGGAGNEKLFF
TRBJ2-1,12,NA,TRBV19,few,TGTGCCAGTAGTAGCTGGCACAATGAGCAGTTCTTC,CASSSWHNEQFF
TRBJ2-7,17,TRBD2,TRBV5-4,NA,TGTGCCAGCAGCCCCGGACTAGCGGGGGTCTTCTCCTACGAGCAGTACTTC,CASSPGLAGVFSYEQYF
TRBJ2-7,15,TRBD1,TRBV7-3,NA,TGTGCCAGCAGCTTACAGGGGGCCGGGGCATACGAGCAGTACTTC,CASSLQGAGAYEQYF
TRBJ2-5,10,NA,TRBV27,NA,TGTGCCAGCAGGTCAGAGACCCAGTACTTC,CASRSETQYF